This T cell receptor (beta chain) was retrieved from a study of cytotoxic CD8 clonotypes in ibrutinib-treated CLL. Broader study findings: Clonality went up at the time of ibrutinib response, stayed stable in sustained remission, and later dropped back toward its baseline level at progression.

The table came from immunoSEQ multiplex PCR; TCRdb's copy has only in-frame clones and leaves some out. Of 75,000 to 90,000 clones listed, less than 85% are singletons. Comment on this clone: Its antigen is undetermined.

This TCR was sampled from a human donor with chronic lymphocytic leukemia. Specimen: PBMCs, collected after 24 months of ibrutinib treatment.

CDR3 nucleotide sequence: TGTGCCAGCAGTGCAGGGGGCTCTCCCTATGGCTACACCTTC. Translating gives CASSAGGSPYGYTF. The chain has TRBV6-1 and TRBJ1-2; 8 bases agree with TRBD1. The CDR3 runs to 14 residues. Germline V gene data show CDR1 as MNHNS and CDR2 as SASEGT. The junction had 5 bases not matched to a gene; V was cut back by 4 bases and J by 4 bases.